These T cell receptor beta chains were read from a single sample in a study of blood T cell repertoires in COVID-19. Here immunoSEQ multiplex PCR was the method, and the copy in TCRdb shows in-frame clones only, minus some. The repertoire holds approximately 78,000 clones, with approximately 90% as singletons. Specimen: peripheral blood. Receptor source: a man aged 45 to 65 with COVID-19, enrolled during active disease. The CDR3 runs from the conserved cysteine through the conserved F or W. A D gene is named only where the DNA matches it firmly. Size tells how often a clone was seen (once, few, many) or the class of an expanded clone, and some rows leave it out.

d_gene	j_gene	v_gene	abundance	CDR3aa	CDR3nt
TRBD1	TRBJ2-1	TRBV27	-	CASSARTGVYNEQFF	TGTGCCAGCAGTGCCCGGACAGGGGTATACAATGAGCAGTTCTTC
TRBD1	TRBJ2-7	TRBV7-2	-	CASSSVQGGEQYF	TGTGCCAGCAGCTCAGTACAGGGGGGCGAGCAGTACTTC
TRBD2	TRBJ2-1	TRBV23-1	-	CASSPPGQGLRLAGGGEQFF	TGCGCCAGCAGTCCTCCGGGACAGGGTTTGAGACTAGCGGGAGGCGGAGAGCAGTTCTTC
TRBD1	TRBJ2-4	TRBV19	-	CASSVGTGSDIQYF	TGTGCCAGTAGTGTGGGGACAGGGTCGGACATTCAGTACTTC
TRBD2	TRBJ2-7	TRBV28	-	CASSHHGGSTYEQYF	TGTGCCAGCAGCCACCATGGCGGGAGCACCTACGAGCAGTACTTC
TRBD2	TRBJ2-5	TRBV5-4	once	CASSLAGGAETQYF	TGTGCCAGCAGCTTGGCCGGGGGGGCAGAGACCCAGTACTTC
-	TRBJ2-2	TRBV11-2	-	CASTQYVQGGELFF	TGTGCCAGCACCCAATACGTTCAGGGTGGGGAGCTGTTTTTT
-	TRBJ1-1	TRBV7-2	once	CASTRDMNTEAFF	TGTGCCAGCACCCGGGATATGAACACTGAAGCTTTCTTT
TRBD2	TRBJ2-1	TRBV10-3	-	CAIRRGEGNEQFF	TGTGCCATCCGACGAGGGGAGGGCAATGAGCAGTTCTTC
-	TRBJ2-7	TRBV3-1/TRBV3-2	-	CASSQMSEQYF	TGTGCCAGCAGCCAAATGAGTGAGCAGTACTTC
TRBD2	TRBJ2-7	TRBV7-2	-	CASSRGAAGFSYEQYF	TGTGCCAGCAGCCGCGGTGCAGCGGGGTTCTCCTACGAGCAGTACTTC
TRBD2	TRBJ2-5	TRBV27	-	CASSFSGGVETQYF	TGTGCCAGCAGTTTTTCGGGGGGAGTGGAGACCCAGTACTTC
TRBD1	TRBJ1-1	TRBV28	-	CASSFTDRVAEAFF	TGTGCCAGCAGTTTCACCGACAGGGTCGCTGAAGCTTTCTTT
-	TRBJ2-2	TRBV21-1	-	CASSTYRAGELFF	TGTGCCAGCAGCACCTACAGAGCCGGGGAGCTGTTTTTT
-	TRBJ2-3	TRBV9	-	CASSAPRSGSGTDTQYF	TGTGCCAGCAGCGCGCCCCGTAGCGGCAGCGGCACAGATACGCAGTATTTT
-	TRBJ1-2	TRBV5-4	-	CASSLGQPPGYGYTF	TGTGCCAGCAGCTTGGGACAGCCGCCAGGCTATGGCTACACCTTC
-	TRBJ2-2	TRBV19	once	CASSIGGPGELFF	TGTGCCAGTAGTATTGGGGGCCCCGGGGAGCTGTTTTTT
-	TRBJ2-7	TRBV4-1	-	CASSLLVVASYEQYF	TGCGCCAGCAGCCTGCTAGTTGTAGCGTCTTACGAGCAGTACTTC
-	TRBJ1-1	TRBV11-2	-	CASSLPGVPGTEAFF	TGTGCCAGCAGCTTACCAGGGGTTCCTGGGACTGAAGCTTTCTTT
TRBD1	TRBJ2-1	TRBV5-1	-	CASSRGQGANEQFF	TGCGCCAGCAGCAGAGGACAGGGGGCGAATGAGCAGTTCTTC
-	TRBJ2-6	TRBV28	-	CASSRSGEGQAGANVLTF	TGTGCCAGCAGTCGCTCAGGGGAGGGACAGGCTGGGGCCAACGTCCTGACTTTC
TRBD1	TRBJ1-1	TRBV30	-	CAWSVLAGQGSLEAFF	TGTGCCTGGAGTGTACTAGCGGGACAGGGCTCTTTGGAAGCTTTCTTT
TRBD1	TRBJ1-1	TRBV29-1	-	CSVAYGQAGNTEAFF	TGCAGCGTTGCTTACGGACAGGCTGGTAACACTGAAGCTTTCTTT
TRBD1	TRBJ2-5	TRBV5-1	-	CASSSGQGVQETQYF	TGCGCCAGCAGTTCCGGACAGGGGGTACAAGAGACCCAGTACTTC
TRBD2	TRBJ2-2	TRBV6-1	-	CASSGPPGRVGGGELFF	TGTGCCAGCAGTGGACCCCCCGGGAGGGTAGGAGGCGGGGAGCTGTTTTTT
-	TRBJ1-1	TRBV20-1	-	CSASMSFSGRTEAFF	TGCAGTGCTAGTATGTCGTTTTCGGGGAGGACTGAAGCTTTCTTT
-	TRBJ2-5	TRBV7-8	-	CASREARGTETQYF	TGTGCCAGCAGGGAGGCCCGCGGAACAGAGACCCAGTACTTC
-	TRBJ2-3	TRBV19	once	CASSTGQIRDTQYF	TGTGCCAGTAGTACCGGACAGATCCGGGATACGCAGTATTTT
-	TRBJ2-5	TRBV7-9	-	CASSLAAGLQETQYF	TGTGCCAGCAGCTTAGCGGCGGGGCTACAAGAGACCCAGTACTTC
TRBD2	TRBJ2-3	TRBV5-1	-	CASSLSRLAGATDTQYF	TGCGCCAGCAGCTTGTCGCGCCTAGCGGGAGCCACAGATACGCAGTATTTT
-	TRBJ1-1	TRBV10-2	-	CASSDVQGNTEAFF	TGCGCCAGCAGCGATGTACAGGGGAACACTGAAGCTTTCTTT
-	TRBJ1-2	TRBV6-1	-	CASSERLNGYTF	TGTGCCAGCAGTGAACGGTTAAATGGCTACACCTTC
-	TRBJ1-1	TRBV19	-	CASSRGGELFTEAFF	TGTGCCAGTAGCCGCGGGGGGGAACTATTCACTGAAGCTTTCTTT
-	TRBJ1-1	TRBV11-2	-	CASRPRTLTPEAFF	TGTGCCAGCAGACCACGGACATTAACTCCTGAAGCTTTCTTT
-	TRBJ2-1	TRBV2	-	CASSEGLAYNEQFF	TGTGCCAGCAGTGAAGGACTCGCCTACAATGAGCAGTTCTTC
TRBD1	TRBJ2-1	TRBV19	-	CASSIGTGTHEQFF	TGTGCCAGTAGTATCGGGACAGGGACACATGAGCAGTTCTTC
TRBD1	TRBJ1-6	TRBV2	few	CASSGDRDSPLHF	TGTGCCAGCAGTGGGGACAGGGATTCACCCCTCCACTTT
TRBD2	TRBJ2-1	TRBV6-5	-	CASVLAGAHNEQFF	TGTGCCAGCGTACTAGCGGGAGCCCACAATGAGCAGTTCTTC
TRBD1	TRBJ2-3	TRBV9	-	CASSVALGQGPDTQYF	TGTGCCAGCAGCGTAGCTTTGGGACAGGGGCCAGATACGCAGTATTTT
TRBD1	TRBJ2-1	TRBV7-2	-	CASTADRVNEQFF	TGTGCCAGCACCGCTGACAGGGTCAATGAGCAGTTCTTC
-	TRBJ2-2	TRBV5-1	once	CASSLYLSNTGELFF	TGCGCCAGCAGCTTGTACTTATCCAACACCGGGGAGCTGTTTTTT
TRBD1	TRBJ1-2	TRBV5-1	-	CASSLSLGGQGSSNYGYTF	TGCGCCAGCAGCTTGTCTTTAGGGGGACAGGGGTCCTCTAACTATGGCTACACCTTC
TRBD1	TRBJ1-1	TRBV28	-	CASSWQGDGTEAFF	TGTGCCAGCAGCTGGCAGGGGGATGGCACTGAAGCTTTCTTT
TRBD1	TRBJ1-1	TRBV6-5	-	CASRPGQGSTEAFF	TGTGCCAGCAGGCCGGGACAGGGTAGCACTGAAGCTTTCTTT
-	TRBJ1-2	TRBV19	-	CASSRHDGYTF	TGTGCCAGTAGTAGGCACGATGGCTACACCTTC
TRBD2	TRBJ2-2	TRBV6-2/TRBV6-3	-	CASSSASGPGELFF	TGTGCCAGCAGTTCGGCTAGCGGTCCCGGGGAGCTGTTTTTT
TRBD1	TRBJ1-6	TRBV27	once	CASSVRTGGNNSPLHF	TGTGCCAGCAGCGTACGGACAGGGGGTAATAATTCACCCCTCCACTTT
TRBD2	TRBJ2-3	TRBV19	-	CASSPPRGAGMDTQYF	TGTGCCAGTAGTCCCCCCCGTGGAGCGGGAATGGATACGCAGTATTTT
-	TRBJ1-2	TRBV18	-	CASSQLDIGYTF	TGTGCCAGCTCACAATTGGACATTGGCTACACCTTC
TRBD1	TRBJ2-2	TRBV7-2	-	CASSPGTGGVVTGELFF	TGTGCCAGCAGTCCCGGGACAGGGGGCGTTGTCACCGGGGAGCTGTTTTTT
-	TRBJ2-1	TRBV3-1/TRBV3-2	few	CASSLDRTTRGEQFF	TGTGCCAGCAGCCTTGACAGGACCACACGAGGTGAGCAGTTCTTC
-	TRBJ2-1	TRBV5-1	-	CASSLVGGEQFF	TGCGCCAGCAGCTTGGTAGGGGGTGAGCAGTTCTTC
-	TRBJ2-3	TRBV5-6	-	CASSLGGGVGPDTQYF	TGTGCCAGCAGCTTGGGAGGCGGGGTTGGCCCAGATACGCAGTATTTT
-	TRBJ2-3	TRBV11-2	-	CASSLRAGTDTQYF	TGTGCCAGCAGCTTAAGAGCGGGTACAGATACGCAGTATTTT
-	TRBJ1-2	TRBV5-1	-	CASSSKQGPHGYTF	TGCGCCAGCAGCTCAAAACAGGGACCCCATGGCTACACCTTC
TRBD1	TRBJ2-7	TRBV6-5	once	CASVQGVSYEQYF	TGTGCCAGCGTTCAGGGGGTCTCCTACGAGCAGTACTTC
-	TRBJ1-5	TRBV28	-	CASSTRSQPQHF	TGTGCCAGCAGTACACGAAGTCAGCCCCAGCATTTT
TRBD1	TRBJ2-3	TRBV10-2	-	CASSVQGDTQYF	TGCGCCAGCAGCGTACAGGGGGATACGCAGTATTTT
TRBD1	TRBJ1-6	TRBV30	-	CAWRWSTGGNSPLHF	TGTGCCTGGAGGTGGTCGACAGGGGGCAATTCACCCCTCCACTTT
-	TRBJ1-4	TRBV12-3/TRBV12-4	-	CASSVNEKLFF	TGTGCCAGTTCAGTTAATGAAAAACTGTTTTTT